This entry lists 13 T cell receptor beta chains sequenced from one sample in a study of T-cell memory formation after mild COVID-19. TCRdb used MiXCR to reprocess the 5' RACE reads, holding one entry per CDR3 protein. There are hundreds of thousands of distinct CDR3 sequences in the sample; about 23% occur only once, and about an eighth lies in the top ten. Sample: PBMCs or a T cell subset sorted from them (not recorded which). The receptors here all came from an adult woman who had mild COVID-19 (a few samples of this study predate the infection). Cell type and time point are not known.

This clonotype was observed a few times. The gene calls are TRBV5-1 and TRBJ2-3, with 9 positions matching TRBD1. This CDR3 comprises 14 residues. Germline CDR1 SGHRS, CDR2 YFSETQ. V lost 4 bases, J lost 5 bases, and 5 bases stayed unmatched. The CDR3 nucleotides are TGCGCCAGCAGCGTTTGGACAGGGGAAGATACGCAGTATTTT. Translated: CASSVWTGEDTQYF.

The chain couples TRBV10-3 to TRBJ1-4; no definite D call. This CDR3 spans 15 amino acids. V was clipped by 2 bases and J by 7 bases, with 14 bases between them. CDR1 ENHRY and CDR2 SYGVKD come from the germline V gene. CDR3 coding DNA: TGTGCCATCAGTGAGGGGGAGGGCGGACGTGAAAAACTGTTTTTT. It yields the protein CAISEGEGGREKLFF.

This clonotype was found a few times. The genes are TRBV7-2 and TRBJ1-5; 9 bases agree with TRBD1. J lost 9 bases, V lost 5 bases, and 14 bases had no gene match. This CDR3 contains 16 residues. From germline, CDR1 is SGHTA and CDR2 FQGNSA. CDR3 loop: CASSTSPLTGGRPQHF. Written as DNA, the CDR3 is TGTGCCAGCAGCACAAGTCCGCTGACAGGGGGAAGGCCCCAGCATTTT. Variable domain in full (rest from reference TRBV7-2 and TRBJ1-5): GAGVSQSPSNKVTEKGKDVELRCDPISGHTALYWYRQSLGQGLEFLIYFQGNSAPDKSGLPSDRFSAERTGGSVSTLTIQRTQQEDSAVYLCASSTSPLTGGRPQHFGDGTRLSIL.

This clonotype was observed a handful of times. The genes are TRBV12-3 or TRBV12-4 and TRBJ2-3; tentatively, D is TRBD2 (5 bases). The length of the CDR3 is 15 residues. V was trimmed by 3 bases and J by 0 bases, leaving 10 bases between them. The CDR3 is CASSLRTRSTDTQYF. The CDR3 DNA sequence: TGTGCCAGCAGTTTGCGGACTCGTAGCACAGATACGCAGTATTTT.

The chain has TRBV7-9 and TRBJ2-3, with TRBD2 as a possible D gene (6 bases). In germline, CDR1 is SEHNR, CDR2 FQNEAQ (reference sequence). The V gene lost 1 base and the J gene lost 7 bases, with 9 bases spanning the gap. The CDR3 runs 13 residues. CDR3 loop: CASSLVGTYTQYF. As DNA, the CDR3 is TGTGCCAGCAGCTTAGTCGGGACTTATACGCAGTATTTT.

J is TRBJ2-1 and V is TRBV27; TRBD2 agrees at 10 bases. This CDR3 spans 16 amino acids. The V gene end was trimmed by 5 bases and the J gene end by 8 bases; junction bases not matched to a gene: 12. CDR1 and CDR2 from the germline V gene are MNHEY and SMNVEV (reference sequence). CDR3 residues: CASSPPQREGFYEQFF. CDR3 sequence (DNA): TGTGCCAGCAGTCCCCCGCAGCGGGAGGGCTTCTATGAGCAGTTCTTC.

There are a few counts of this clonotype. This chain joins TRBV24-1 and TRBJ2-1; 10 nucleotides match TRBD2. Per germline, CDR1 KGHDR and CDR2 SFDVKD. The CDR3 runs to 17 residues. The V and J ends lost 2 bases and 4 bases, in that order; junction bases with no gene match: 7. The chain's CDR3 is CATSDSRRTSGYNEQFF. CDR3 sequence (DNA): TGTGCCACCAGTGATTCGCGGCGGACTAGCGGTTACAATGAGCAGTTCTTC.

V and J are TRBV7-9 and TRBJ2-1, with D tentatively TRBD2 (5 bases). V shed 5 bases and J shed 8 bases, with 16 bases lying between them. The CDR3 is 14 amino acids. The germline V gene encodes CDR1 SEHNR and CDR2 FQNEAQ (reference sequence). CDR3 in DNA: TGTGCCAGCAGCAAACCGGGATTAGGCGATGAGCAGTTCTTC. Its translation: CASSKPGLGDEQFF.

This clonotype was picked up a small number of times. V is TRBV3-1 and J is TRBJ2-7, with 7 nucleotides matching TRBD1. The CDR3 totals 15 residues. Trimming cost V 0 bases and J 6 bases; bases outside gene matches: 8. In germline, CDR1 is LGHDT, CDR2 YNNKEL (reference sequence). CDR3 nucleotide sequence: TGTGCCAGCAGCCAAGACGGGACAGCCTTCTTCGAGCAGTACTTC. This sequence encodes CASSQDGTAFFEQYF.

This clonotype was seen more than once but under ten times. The gene calls are TRBV24-1 and TRBJ1-1; D is perhaps TRBD1 (6 bases). CDR1 KGHDR and CDR2 SFDVKD come from the germline V gene. The CDR3 spans 16 residues. Trimming stripped 5 bases from V and 6 bases from J, with 21 bases between. As DNA, the CDR3 is TGTGCCACCAGTGCCGGCTTTAACCGAGGGGGTGCTGAAGCTTTCTTT. Encoded protein: CATSAGFNRGGAEAFF.

This chain's CDR3 is CASSFGNPADTQYF. Here the CDR3 DNA reads TGTGCCAGCAGTTTCGGTAACCCTGCAGATACGCAGTATTTT. The rearrangement joins TRBV12-3 or TRBV12-4 to TRBJ2-3; D gene ambiguous. V was shortened by 3 bases and J by 4 bases, with 11 bases between the two germline ends. The CDR3 contains 14 residues.

The V call is TRBV6-4, the J call TRBJ2-2; D unresolved. CDR3 length: 16 amino acids. CDR1 and CDR2 from the germline V gene are MRHNA and SNTAGT. V lost 0 bases to trimming and J lost 0 bases, with 8 bases between them. CDR3 bases: TGTGCCAGCAGTGACTCCGCGCGTTCGAACACCGGGGAGCTGTTTTTT. Amino acids: CASSDSARSNTGELFF.

This clonotype has more than one count but fewer than ten. The CDR3 loop is CASSQDRGLAGSYEQYF. Here the CDR3 DNA reads TGTGCCAGCAGCCAAGATAGGGGACTAGCGGGTTCCTACGAGCAGTACTTC. V usage is TRBV4-2 and J usage is TRBJ2-7, with 12 bases fitting TRBD2. V shed 0 bases, J shed 1 base, and the junction held 4 bases outside the gene matches. CDR1 is LGHNA and CDR2 is YNFKEQ in the germline V gene. The CDR3 totals 17 residues.